This T cell receptor beta chain emerged from a study of tumor-infiltrating lymphocytes in oesophageal squamous cell carcinoma. TCRdb fed the PCR reads into MiXCR, producing one record per CDR3 protein. The data show under 20,000 distinct CDR3 sequences, around two fifths seen once. V shed 2 bases, J shed 3 bases, and the junction held 4 bases outside the gene matches. The germline V gene encodes CDR1 MNHNY and CDR2 SVGAGI (reference sequence). The CDR3 extends over 15 amino acids. This clonotype is categorized as medium-sized. J is TRBJ2-7 and V is TRBV6-6; 10 positions agree with TRBD2. Sequenced material: esophageal tumor tissue. The TCR originated in a male donor with esophageal squamous cell carcinoma. CDR3 nucleotide sequence: TGTGCCAGCAGTTACGGACTAGCGGAGGACTACGAGCAGTACTTC. Amino acids: CASSYGLAEDYEQYF.